The rows below give T cell receptor beta chains drawn from one sample of a study of identical twins. One entry per CDR3 protein, called by TCRdb with MiXCR from the 5' RACE reads. The sample yields a few hundred thousand distinct CDR3 sequences, around an eighth seen once. These same data were also listed under a study on yellow fever vaccine responses in identical twins.

What was sequenced was CD4+ T cells sorted from blood. The source of these receptors is a woman in her late teens or twenties in good health. CDR3s include the opening cysteine and the closing phenylalanine or tryptophan. Each record gives: J gene, V gene, D gene, clone size, CDR3 DNA, CDR3 protein. D genes are given only for firm matches. Size tells how often a clone was seen (once, few, many) or the class of an expanded clone, and some rows leave it out.

TRBJ2-4	TRBV15	NA	many	TGTGCCACCAGCAGAGCTTCACAGGGCCCCTTAGCCAAAAACATTCAGTACTTC	CATSRASQGPLAKNIQYF
TRBJ2-5	TRBV20-1	NA	few	TGCAGTGCTGTGCTCCAAGAGACCCAGTACTTC	CSAVLQETQYF
TRBJ2-7	TRBV7-2	NA	few	TGTGCCAGCAGCTTACTTTCACACTACGAGCAGTACTTC	CASSLLSHYEQYF
TRBJ2-3	TRBV5-1	NA	few	TGCGCCAGCAATTCAGGATACAGCACAGATACGCAGTATTTT	CASNSGYSTDTQYF
TRBJ1-4	TRBV12-3/TRBV12-4	TRBD1	NA	TGTGCCAGCAGTCAACAGGGGGTAACTAATGAAAAACTGTTTTTT	CASSQQGVTNEKLFF
TRBJ2-1	TRBV7-6	NA	NA	TGTGCCAGCAGCTTAGACCCTAGAGCTGGGGCGCAGATAAATGAGCAGTTCTTC	CASSLDPRAGAQINEQFF
TRBJ2-2	TRBV5-1	NA	many	TGCGCCAGCAGCCTAACCCACAAGAACACCGGGGAGCTGTTTTTT	CASSLTHKNTGELFF
TRBJ2-3	TRBV3-1	NA	NA	TGTGCCAGCACCCAACACGCCGGTCCCGCAGATACGCAGTATTTT	CASTQHAGPADTQYF
TRBJ2-7	TRBV6-6	NA	NA	TGTGCCAGCAGTCCTCTCATTGGCTACGAGCAGTACTTC	CASSPLIGYEQYF
TRBJ2-7	TRBV3-1	NA	NA	TGTGCCAGCAGCCAAGATATCGCGGCCGTCGAGCAGTACTTC	CASSQDIAAVEQYF
TRBJ2-3	TRBV11-3	NA	NA	TGTGCCAGCAGCTTATTTGCCGCGTCAGATACGCAGTATTTT	CASSLFAASDTQYF
TRBJ2-5	TRBV5-6	NA	NA	TGTGCCAGCAGCTTTGGAGCGGAAGAGACCCAGTACTTC	CASSFGAEETQYF
TRBJ2-1	TRBV18	TRBD2	NA	TGTGCCAGCTCACCCTTGATCCCTAGCGGGAGTTCCGATTCCTACAATGAGCAGTTCTTC	CASSPLIPSGSSDSYNEQFF
TRBJ2-1	TRBV12-3/TRBV12-4	TRBD2	many	TGTGCCAGCAGTCCTCTAGCGGGGGTGGCTGAGCAGTTCTTC	CASSPLAGVAEQFF
TRBJ2-1	TRBV6-2/TRBV6-3	NA	few	TGTGCCAGCAGTTTCTCCCGGGCTGAAAGCTCCTACAATGAGCAGTTCTTC	CASSFSRAESSYNEQFF
TRBJ2-1	TRBV4-3	NA	NA	TGCGCCAGCAGCCAGGGAACCCCAAGGGGGAATGAGCAGTTCTTC	CASSQGTPRGNEQFF
TRBJ2-2	TRBV21-1	NA	NA	TGTGCCATTTTCAATAAAGAAGGGGCAGCCCCTGGGCAGGACGGGGAGCTGTTTTTT	CAIFNKEGAAPGQDGELFF
TRBJ2-3	TRBV5-1	TRBD2	many	TGCGCCAGCAGCACATGGACTAGCGGGGCCCGGGATACGCAGTATTTT	CASSTWTSGARDTQYF
TRBJ2-3	TRBV5-1	NA	few	TGCGCCAGCAGCTTGAACTCAGGGGGGGTCACAGATACGCAGTATTTT	CASSLNSGGVTDTQYF
TRBJ1-5	TRBV6-2/TRBV6-3	NA	NA	TGTGCCAGCAGCAAGGAGGGGCAGGGAGGGCCTAGCAATCAGCCCCAGCATTTT	CASSKEGQGGPSNQPQHF
TRBJ2-7	TRBV7-2	NA	few	TGTGCCAGCAGCTTAGTAGGCAGGGGGGTGACGAGTGAGCAGTACTTC	CASSLVGRGVTSEQYF
TRBJ2-4	TRBV11-2	NA	NA	TGTGCCAGCAGCTTATCCCTGCCAGGCCGAGAAGCCAAAAACATTCAGTACTTC	CASSLSLPGREAKNIQYF